Following are 22 T cell receptor beta chains from one sample sequenced in a study of control samples from healthy donors and cancer patients. Profiled with immunoSEQ multiplex PCR; TCRdb holds only in-frame clones, not every one. Counted here are 150,000 to 180,000 clones, just under 95% occurring once; the ten biggest clones make up approximately 6%. Sample: blood. The source is a middle-aged man in good health.

The chain uses TRBV5-4 and TRBJ1-2, with a tentative D call TRBD1 (6 bases). CDR1 is SGHNT and CDR2 is YYREEE in the germline V gene (reference sequence). CDR3 length: 15 amino acids. Trimming took 1 base from V and 3 from J, leaving 13 bases between them. The CDR3 sequence is CASSLRGGLDYGYTF. In DNA, the CDR3 is TGTGCCAGCAGCTTGAGAGGGGGGCTGGACTATGGCTACACCTTC.

The rearrangement joins TRBV3-1 (or the pseudogene TRBV3-2) to TRBJ2-5, with D perhaps being TRBD1 or TRBD2 (6 bases each). CDR1 LGHDT and CDR2 YNNKEL come from the germline V gene (reference sequence). Trimming stripped 4 bases from V and 5 bases from J, with 11 bases between. The CDR3 has 13 amino acids. CDR3 coding DNA: TGTGCCAGCAGCCTCGGGGGCGGGGAGACCCAGTACTTC. Protein product: CASSLGGGETQYF.

CDR3 DNA sequence: TGTGCCAGCAGCCCAATGGGGGCCAACGTCCTGACTTTC. It codes for CASSPMGANVLTF. The chain carries TRBV7-7 and TRBJ2-6; the D is unclear. Germline values: CDR1 SSHAT, CDR2 FNYEAQ (reference sequence). Trimming shortened V by 5 bases and J by 4 bases, and 6 bases separated the two germline ends. This CDR3 is built from 13 residues. The entire variable domain, with the rest obtained from reference TRBV7-7 and TRBJ2-6, is as follows: GAGVSQSPRYKVTKRGQDVTLRCDPISSHATLYWYQQALGQGPEFLTYFNYEAQPDKSGLPSDRFSAERPEGSISTLTIQRTEQRDSAMYRCASSPMGANVLTFGAGSRLTVL.

The chain links TRBV19 to TRBJ1-1, with D unclear. The CDR3 consists of 13 residues. Trimming stripped 6 bases from V and 1 base from J, with 9 bases between. CDR1 and CDR2 from the germline V gene are LNHDA and SQIVND (reference sequence). The CDR3 reads CASSPTSNTEAFF. The CDR3 DNA reads TGTGCCAGTAGCCCGACATCGAACACTGAAGCTTTCTTT. Complete variable domain (other parts from reference TRBV19 and TRBJ1-1): DGGITQSPKYLFRKEGQNVTLSCEQNLNHDAMYWYRQDPGQGLRLIYYSQIVNDFQKGDIAEGYSVSREKKESFPLTVTSAQKNPTAFYLCASSPTSNTEAFFGQGTRLTVV.

V is TRBV7-8 and J is TRBJ2-7, with a weak D call TRBD2 (5 bases). The germline gives CDR1 SGHVS, CDR2 FQNEAQ. The V end was cut by 1 base, the J end by 1 base, with 17 bases between. This CDR3 is built from 17 residues. CDR3 nucleotide sequence: TGTGCCAGCAGCTTAGAGCCCCACGGGGTTGGGTCCTACGAGCAGTACTTC. Encoded protein: CASSLEPHGVGSYEQYF. Full variable domain (remainder filled in from reference TRBV7-8 and TRBJ2-7): GAGVSQSPRYKVAKRGQDVALRCDPISGHVSLFWYQQALGQGPEFLTYFQNEAQLDKSGLPSDRFFAERPEGSVSTLKIQRTQQEDSAVYLCASSLEPHGVGSYEQYFGPGTRLTVT.

The chain couples TRBV6-1 to TRBJ1-5, with no clear D. Trimming cost V 0 bases and J 7 bases, with 10 bases left between them. This CDR3 has 14 residues. Looked up from germline, CDR1 is MNHNS and CDR2 is SASEGT. This CDR3 reads CASSEAGQSQPQHF. The CDR3 nucleotides read TGTGCCAGCAGTGAAGCAGGTCAGAGCCAGCCCCAGCATTTT.

This chain joins TRBV28 and TRBJ1-2, with 9 bases that match TRBD1. Losses at the gene ends were 6 bases for V and 4 bases for J; bases not matched to a gene: 9. CDR1 and CDR2 from the germline V gene are MDHEN and SYDVKM. The CDR3 runs to 15 residues. The DNA of the CDR3 is TGTGCCAGCAGCCTCACAGGGGGCGATCCCTATGGCTACACCTTC. It translates to CASSLTGGDPYGYTF.

V gene TRBV29-1 combines with J gene TRBJ1-2; 9 bases fit TRBD1. Germline CDR1 and CDR2: SQVTM and ANQGSEA. Germline trimming cut 7 bases from V and 4 bases from J; bases unmatched to any gene: 4. This CDR3 has 12 residues. CDR3 in DNA: TGCAGCGCCGAGGACAGGGGCTATGGCTACACCTTC. Its translation: CSAEDRGYGYTF.

The chain recombines TRBV4-3 with TRBJ2-7; 10 positions match TRBD1. The V segment lost 3 bases and the J segment 2 bases; nucleotides outside the gene matches: 4. The CDR3 is 15 residues long. CDR1 LGHNA and CDR2 YSLEER come from the germline V gene. The CDR3 DNA reads TGCGCCAGCAGCCAGGGGACAGGGGAGACCTACGAGCAGTACTTC. Its translation is CASSQGTGETYEQYF.

Here the CDR3 reads CASSSLMDEQYF. For the CDR3, the DNA is TGCGCCAGCAGTTCGCTCATGGACGAGCAGTACTTC. This chain joins TRBV5-1 and TRBJ2-7; D is unresolved. The germline gives CDR1 SGHRS, CDR2 YFSETQ. V lost 5 bases and J 5 bases, leaving 11 bases between the germline ends. CDR3 length: 12 residues.

The chain is built from TRBV9 and TRBJ2-2, with D perhaps TRBD2 (5 bases). This CDR3 has 16 residues. Deletions cut 3 bases from V and 1 base from J, with 13 bases between. Germline CDR1 and CDR2: SGDLS and YYNGEE. The CDR3 sequence: CASSAWGDWNTGELFF. As DNA, the CDR3 is TGTGCCAGCAGCGCGTGGGGAGATTGGAACACCGGGGAGCTGTTTTTT.

This clone has just one count. V and J are TRBV6-1 and TRBJ2-4; D may be TRBD1 (6 bases). This CDR3 region has 15 residues. V dropped 1 base and J dropped 4 bases, with 11 bases sitting between them. The germline V gene encodes CDR1 MNHNS and CDR2 SASEGT. Here the CDR3 reads CASSEGTRGKNIQYF. The DNA for the CDR3 is TGTGCCAGCAGTGAAGGTACCAGGGGAAAAAACATTCAGTACTTC.

In DNA form, the CDR3 reads TGCGCCAGCAGTGAGAGTAGGACAGCCTACGAGCAGTACTTC. Translation gives CASSESRTAYEQYF. This chain joins TRBV10-1 and TRBJ2-7; TRBD1 is a possible D gene (6 bases). This CDR3 is built from 14 residues. Germline V gene sequence: CDR1 WNHNN, CDR2 SYGVQD (reference sequence). V lost 2 bases to trimming and J lost 2 bases, with 10 bases between them.

This chain joins TRBV27 and TRBJ2-7; no reliable D call. This CDR3 comprises 14 residues. Germline CDR1 is MNHEY and CDR2 is SMNVEV (reference sequence). Trimming removed 3 bases at V and 1 base at J, with 10 bases between. DNA for the CDR3: TGTGCCAGCAGTTTGAGATCGCTTTCCTACGAGCAGTACTTC. The encoded protein is CASSLRSLSYEQYF.

This rearrangement joins TRBV5-4 to TRBJ1-1, with 7 bases that match TRBD1. CDR3 length: 11 amino acids. Germline CDR1 and CDR2: SGHNT and YYREEE (reference sequence). The J segment lost 4 bases and the V segment lost 6 bases, leaving 0 bases of the junction unmatched. CDR3 DNA: TGTGCCAGCACAGGGGGCACTGAAGCTTTCTTT. Translated: CASTGGTEAFF.

Comment on this clone: This CDR3 is also generated by other DNA sequences in the sample. The chain uses TRBV6-6 and TRBJ1-2, with D maybe TRBD1 (6 bases). Trimming stripped 2 bases from V and 8 bases from J, with 12 bases between. This CDR3 comprises 13 residues. The V gene's germline CDR1 is MNHNY and CDR2 SVGAGI (reference sequence). CDR3 coding DNA: TGTGCCAGCAGTTACGGGGGGCGGGGGGGCTACACCTTC. Protein product: CASSYGGRGGYTF.

The chain links TRBV6-2 or TRBV6-3 to TRBJ2-1; D tentatively fits TRBD1 or TRBD2 (5 bases each). Germline assignment: CDR1 MNHEY and CDR2 SVGEGT. V shed 7 bases and J shed 10 bases, with 14 bases lying between them. This CDR3 has 12 amino acids. The CDR3 nucleotides read TGTGCCAGCACCCCGAGGGGTGGCGAGCAGTTCTTC. Translated: CASTPRGGEQFF.

This clone has just a few counts. The chain recombines TRBV5-6 with TRBJ1-4; D unresolved. The CDR3 is 14 amino acids. CDR1 is SGHDT and CDR2 is YYEEEE in the germline V gene. Between the trimmed V and J ends, which lost 1 base and 6 bases, there was a span of 10 bases. The CDR3 DNA reads as TGTGCCAGCAGCTTGCTCAAGAGGGATGAAAAACTGTTTTTT. This translates into CASSLLKRDEKLFF.

The V gene is TRBV6-5, the J gene TRBJ1-1; 11 bases line up with TRBD1. Germline trimming cut 6 bases from V and 7 bases from J; bases unmatched to any gene: 10. Germline CDR1 is MNHEY and CDR2 is SVGAGI. This CDR3 contains 15 residues. This CDR3 reads CASSYWTGGEYEAFF. The CDR3 DNA reads TGTGCCAGCAGCTATTGGACAGGGGGCGAGTATGAAGCTTTCTTT.

The genes are TRBV11-2 and TRBJ1-4; D call uncertain. V lost 5 bases and J lost 0, with 22 bases in between. The germline CDR1 and CDR2 sequences are SGHAT and FQNNGV. The CDR3 covers 19 residues. The CDR3 DNA reads TGTGCCAGCAGCGCGCGATTCCAAAACACGAGGACAACTAATGAAAAACTGTTTTTT. This gives the protein CASSARFQNTRTTNEKLFF.

The gene calls are TRBV28 and TRBJ1-6; a weak D match, TRBD1 (5 bases). CDR1 and CDR2 from the germline V gene are MDHEN and SYDVKM. The CDR3 has 15 amino acids. V was trimmed by 2 bases and J by 9 bases, leaving 14 bases between them. As DNA, the CDR3 is TGTGCCAGCAGTTTAATCTCCGCAGGGTCTTCACCCCTCCACTTT. Translation: CASSLISAGSSPLHF. The whole variable domain, remainder taken from reference TRBV28 and TRBJ1-6, is DVKVTQSSRYLVKRTGEKVFLECVQDMDHENMFWYRQDPGLGLRLIYFSYDVKMKEKGDIPEGYSVSREKKERFSLILESASTNQTSMYLCASSLISAGSSPLHFGNGTRLTVT.

The J gene is TRBJ1-1, the V gene TRBV18; D remains ambiguous. This CDR3 contains 15 residues. Germline V gene data show CDR1 as KGHSH and CDR2 as LQKENI. Between the trimmed V and J ends, which lost 3 bases and 4 bases, there was a span of 15 bases. The CDR3 sequence is CASSPLHPMGTEAFF. The CDR3 DNA is TGTGCCAGCTCACCTCTCCACCCGATGGGCACTGAAGCTTTCTTT.